This T cell receptor beta chain was retrieved from a study of shared T cell receptors in the human thymus. Trimming cost V 6 bases and J 10 bases; bases outside gene matches: 17. The CDR3 has 16 residues. Germline V gene sequence: CDR1 SGHRS, CDR2 YFSETQ. Sequencing was performed with immunoSEQ multiplex PCR; in TCRdb, only in-frame clones are kept and a portion is missing. This table holds about 380,000 clones, 95% found once. The specimen sequenced was thymocytes. The source of this sequence is a human donor. V gene TRBV5-1 combines with J gene TRBJ2-1; 9 bases are shared with TRBD1. CDR3 sequence: CASTPKDRTGEGEQFF. The CDR3 bases are TGCGCCAGCACTCCTAAAGATAGGACAGGGGAAGGGGAGCAGTTCTTC. The full variable domain, with the rest looked up from reference TRBV5-1 and TRBJ2-1, is KAGVTQTPRYLIKTRGQQVTLSCSPISGHRSVSWYQQTPGQGLQFLFEYFSETQRNKGNFPGRFSGRQFSNSRSEMNVSTLELGDSALYLCASTPKDRTGEGEQFFGPGTRLTVL.